Given below is one T cell receptor beta chain in context. Study processing details: Amplified reference gene primers provided the basis for estimating nucleated cell counts. Libraries were prepared by immunoSEQ multiplex PCR; TCRdb keeps only in-frame clonotypes and omits some of them. V and J calls plus clone size are reproduced from that table; the DNA served to infer D and trimming. The table records tens of thousands of clones, 90% of them present only once. Per germline, CDR1 LNHDA and CDR2 SQIVND (reference sequence). This CDR3 contains 13 residues. Deletions cut 7 bases from V and 8 bases from J, with 12 bases between. This entry comes from a study of blood T cell repertoires in COVID-19. Study summary: The United States, Italy and Spain provided the acute and convalescent COVID-19 samples. T cells, B-cell-depleted T cells, or PBMCs provided the cDNA or gDNA that served as material.

The sample consisted of peripheral blood. The chain uses TRBV19 and TRBJ1-6, with D perhaps TRBD1 (6 bases). This receptor was taken from a human donor in a cohort sampled during active COVID-19. For the CDR3, the DNA is TGTGCCAGTACAACAGGGCCTGATTCACCCCTCCACTTT. The encoded protein is CASTTGPDSPLHF. Filled out from reference TRBV19 and TRBJ1-6, the complete variable domain reads DGGITQSPKYLFRKEGQNVTLSCEQNLNHDAMYWYRQDPGQGLRLIYYSQIVNDFQKGDIAEGYSVSREKKESFPLTVTSAQKNPTAFYLCASTTGPDSPLHFGNGTRLTVT.